This T cell receptor beta chain was obtained from a study of blood T cell repertoires in COVID-19. Overall study: T cells, B-cell-depleted T cells, or PBMCs provided the cDNA or gDNA that served as material.

Per the original data handling: Estimated nucleated cell counts came from reference gene primer amplification. Here immunoSEQ multiplex PCR was the method, and the copy in TCRdb shows in-frame clones only, minus some. V and J calls plus clone size are reproduced from that table; the DNA served to infer D and trimming. The sample includes roughly 240,000 clones, more than 75% of them seen just once. The CDR3 is 12 amino acids. V gave up 10 bases and J gave up 3 bases, with 9 bases separating them. Germline CDR1 and CDR2: LNHDA and SQIVND (reference sequence). This TCR was sampled from a woman aged 30 to 39 who had recovered from COVID-19. The chain couples TRBV19 to TRBJ2-2; D is possibly TRBD1 (5 bases). Sequenced input: peripheral blood. The CDR3, as DNA: TGTGCCACAAAACAGGACACCGGGGAGCTGTTTTTT. This codes for CATKQDTGELFF.